The entry below describes one T cell receptor beta chain. Within the sample, other DNA sequences also encode this same CDR3. The data originate from a study of long-term antiretroviral therapy in people with HIV. V was shortened by 0 bases and J by 5 bases, with 6 bases between the two germline ends. The CDR3 has 14 residues. The germline V gene encodes CDR1 SGHRS and CDR2 YFSETQ. Researchers ran immunoSEQ v3.0 at survey level. The repertoire was sequenced with immunoSEQ multiplex PCR; TCRdb's copy has only in-frame clones and lacks some. The sample lists around 30,000 clones; over 90% were seen once. Among participants with HIV, every one received treatment in the United States.

Sequences were derived from unsorted PBMCs, sampled around 6.3 years after starting antiretroviral therapy. V gene TRBV5-1 combines with J gene TRBJ1-6, with no clear D. This TCR derives from a woman in her forties with HIV. The CDR3 protein is CASSLGQDNSPLHF. CDR3 sequence (DNA): TGCGCCAGCAGCTTGGGGCAGGATAATTCACCCCTCCACTTT.